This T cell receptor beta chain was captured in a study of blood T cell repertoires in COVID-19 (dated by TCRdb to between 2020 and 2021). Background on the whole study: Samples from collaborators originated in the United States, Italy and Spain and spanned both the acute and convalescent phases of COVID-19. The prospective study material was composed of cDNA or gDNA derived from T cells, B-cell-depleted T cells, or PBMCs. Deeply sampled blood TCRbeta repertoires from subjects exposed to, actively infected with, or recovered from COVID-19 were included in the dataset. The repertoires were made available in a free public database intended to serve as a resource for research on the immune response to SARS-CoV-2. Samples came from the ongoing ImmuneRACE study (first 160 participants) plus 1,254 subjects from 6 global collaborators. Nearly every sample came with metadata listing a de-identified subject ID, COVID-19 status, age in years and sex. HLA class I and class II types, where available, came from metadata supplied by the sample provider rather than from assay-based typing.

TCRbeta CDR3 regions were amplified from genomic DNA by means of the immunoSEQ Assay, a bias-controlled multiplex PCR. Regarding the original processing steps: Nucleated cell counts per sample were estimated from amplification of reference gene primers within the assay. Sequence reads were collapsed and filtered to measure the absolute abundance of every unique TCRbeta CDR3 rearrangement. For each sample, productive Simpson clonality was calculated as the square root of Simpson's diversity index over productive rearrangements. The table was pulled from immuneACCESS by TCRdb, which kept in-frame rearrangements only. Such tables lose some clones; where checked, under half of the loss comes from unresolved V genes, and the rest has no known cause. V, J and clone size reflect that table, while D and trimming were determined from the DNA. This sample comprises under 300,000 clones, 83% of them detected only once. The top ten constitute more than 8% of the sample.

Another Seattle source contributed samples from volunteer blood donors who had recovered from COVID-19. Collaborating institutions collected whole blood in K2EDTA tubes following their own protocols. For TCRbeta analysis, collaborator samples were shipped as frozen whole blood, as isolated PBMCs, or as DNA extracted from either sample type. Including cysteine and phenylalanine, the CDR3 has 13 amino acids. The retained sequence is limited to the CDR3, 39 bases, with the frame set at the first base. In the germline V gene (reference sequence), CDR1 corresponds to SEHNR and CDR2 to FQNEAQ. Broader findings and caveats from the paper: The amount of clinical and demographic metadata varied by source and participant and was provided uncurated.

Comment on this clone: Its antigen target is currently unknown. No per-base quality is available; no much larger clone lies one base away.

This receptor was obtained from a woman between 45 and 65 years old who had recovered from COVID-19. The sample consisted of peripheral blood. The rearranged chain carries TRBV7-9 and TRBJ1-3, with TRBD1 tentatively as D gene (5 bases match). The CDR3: CASPPGTGNTIYF. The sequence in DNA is TGTGCGAGCCCCCCAGGGACTGGAAACACCATATATTTT.